Listed below are T cell receptor beta chains from one sample, sequenced in a study of blood T cell repertoires in COVID-19. The protocol was immunoSEQ multiplex PCR, while the TCRdb copy is restricted to in-frame clones and leaves out a portion. The table lists more than 60,000 clones, roughly nine tenths of them singletons. The sequenced material came from peripheral blood. The receptors shown here come from a woman aged 50 to 60 with active COVID-19. CDR3s include the opening cysteine and the closing phenylalanine or tryptophan. D genes are given only for firm matches. Rows may omit the clone size; those that give it use once, few, many or a size class.

J gene | D gene | clone size | V gene | CDR3 DNA | CDR3 protein
TRBJ2-2 | TRBD2 | - | TRBV30 | TGTGCCTGCGGGACTAGCGGGAGGAATTCCGGGGAGCTGTTTTTT | CACGTSGRNSGELFF
TRBJ2-3 | - | - | TRBV14 | TGTGCCAGCAGCCAAGACGTGCGCCCCACAGATACGCAGTATTTT | CASSQDVRPTDTQYF
TRBJ2-2 | - | - | TRBV10-3 | TGTGCCATCAGTGAGCACTTAGGGACAACTGGTTTCAACACCGGGGAGCTGTTTTTT | CAISEHLGTTGFNTGELFF
TRBJ1-2 | - | - | TRBV6-4 | TGTGCCAGCAGTCTCGCGCCATTCTATGGCTACACCTTC | CASSLAPFYGYTF
TRBJ2-3 | TRBD2 | - | TRBV9 | TGTGCCAGCAGCGTAAAGATTAGCGGGAAGTTGTCGTTGGGAACAGATACGCAGTATTTT | CASSVKISGKLSLGTDTQYF
TRBJ2-3 | TRBD2 | - | TRBV7-2 | TGTGCCAGCAGCTTAAGATCTCGGGAGGGAGATACGCAGTATTTT | CASSLRSREGDTQYF
TRBJ2-1 | - | - | TRBV28 | TGTGCCAGCAGTTCGGGACTGTCCTACAATGAGCAGTTCTTC | CASSSGLSYNEQFF
TRBJ1-6 | - | once | TRBV6-6 | TGTGCCAGCAGTTACTCGTCCCTTTTCTCACCCCTCCACTTT | CASSYSSLFSPLHF
TRBJ2-7 | TRBD1 | - | TRBV5-1 | TGCGCCAGCAGCTCCCGGACAGGGGCGGTCGAGCAGTACTTC | CASSSRTGAVEQYF
TRBJ2-7 | TRBD1 | - | TRBV20-1 | TGCAGTTCCACCCCGGGACAGTTAACGTACTTC | CSSTPGQLTYF
TRBJ1-1 | - | - | TRBV7-8 | TGTGCCAGCAGCTTAAGGGGGAGCACTGAAGCTTTCTTT | CASSLRGSTEAFF
TRBJ2-3 | - | - | TRBV27 | TGTGCCAGCAGTTTATCGATCGGCGAAAAGGCGTACGGGACGCAGTATTTT | CASSLSIGEKAYGTQYF
TRBJ2-1 | - | - | TRBV11-3 | TGTGCCAGCAGCCCCCGGGACAATGAGCAGTTCTTC | CASSPRDNEQFF
TRBJ1-2 | TRBD1 | - | TRBV5-1 | TGCGCCAGCAGCAACGTGGACAGGGAGGATGGCTACACCTTC | CASSNVDREDGYTF
TRBJ2-6 | TRBD2 | - | TRBV5-1 | TGCGCCAGCAGCTTGGGTACTCTAGCGGGAGTTAGCTCTGGGGCCAACGTCCTGACTTTC | CASSLGTLAGVSSGANVLTF
TRBJ2-3 | - | - | TRBV5-1 | TGCGCCAGCAGCCCCGGGTCTACCACAGATACGCAGTATTTT | CASSPGSTTDTQYF
TRBJ2-3 | TRBD2 | - | TRBV30 | TGTGCCTCCCGCGGAGGGAGGGACACAGATACGCAGTATTTT | CASRGGRDTDTQYF
TRBJ2-7 | - | few | TRBV5-4 | TGTGCCAGCAGCAAACAGGGGGGGGCCTACGAGCAGTACTTC | CASSKQGGAYEQYF
TRBJ2-1 | - | - | TRBV6-6 | TGTGCCAGCAGTCGGCTTTCTGAGTCCTACAATGAGCAGTTCTTC | CASSRLSESYNEQFF
TRBJ2-7 | - | - | TRBV12-5 | TGTGCTAGTGGTACGGACTTAAAGGGCGAGCAGTACTTC | CASGTDLKGEQYF
TRBJ1-2 | - | - | TRBV27 | TGTGCCAGCAAGAGGGGGGGCGCCTATGGCTACACCTTC | CASKRGGAYGYTF
TRBJ1-4 | - | once | TRBV12-3/TRBV12-4 | TGTGCCAGCAGGCGGGGAGAGTATGAAAAACTGTTTTTT | CASRRGEYEKLFF
TRBJ1-2 | - | - | TRBV30 | TGTGCCTGGAGTGTGGGAAGACAGGTCTATGGCTACACCTTC | CAWSVGRQVYGYTF
TRBJ1-3 | - | - | TRBV27 | TGTGCCAGCAGTTTACGCGGGTCTGGAAACACCATATATTTT | CASSLRGSGNTIYF
TRBJ1-1 | - | - | TRBV18 | TGTGCCAGCTCATCACTAGAAAACACTGAAGCTTTCTTT | CASSSLENTEAFF
TRBJ1-4 | TRBD1 | - | TRBV19 | TGTGCCAGTAGTATGAGCACAGGGGCTAATGAAAAACTGTTTTTT | CASSMSTGANEKLFF
TRBJ2-7 | - | - | TRBV7-6 | TGTGCCAGCAGCTTAGAATCATTGGGGGGCGAGCAGTACTTC | CASSLESLGGEQYF
TRBJ1-2 | TRBD1 | - | TRBV7-9 | TGTGCCAGCAGCCGGGACAGGGCGGATGGCTACACCTTC | CASSRDRADGYTF
TRBJ1-2 | TRBD1 | - | TRBV30 | TGTGCCTGGAGCCCCGGACAGGGACTCTATGGCTACACCTTC | CAWSPGQGLYGYTF
TRBJ2-1 | TRBD2 | - | TRBV5-1 | TGCGCCAGCAGCCCGCGCACTAGCGACTCCTACAATGAGCAGTTCTTC | CASSPRTSDSYNEQFF
TRBJ1-1 | - | - | TRBV5-8 | TGTGCCAGCAGCTTGGGGGGCGGGGTTGAAGCTTTCTTT | CASSLGGGVEAFF
TRBJ2-6 | - | - | TRBV3-1/TRBV3-2 | TGTGCCAGCAGCCAAATCGACAGTTCCTCTGGGGCCAACGTCCTGACTTTC | CASSQIDSSSGANVLTF
TRBJ1-1 | TRBD1 | once | TRBV29-1 | TGCAGCGTGAGGGGGTCGGGACAGGGGACCACGAACACTGAAGCTTTCTTT | CSVRGSGQGTTNTEAFF
TRBJ2-3 | TRBD2 | - | TRBV5-4 | TGTGCCAGCAGGGCGGGCGGGAGCCGAGTCACAGATACGCAGTATTTT | CASRAGGSRVTDTQYF
TRBJ2-3 | TRBD1 | - | TRBV7-9 | TGTGCCAGCAGCCTACAGGGGAGCACAGATACGCAGTATTTT | CASSLQGSTDTQYF
TRBJ2-1 | - | - | TRBV7-3 | TGTGCCAGCAGCCCCTTCGTGGAGACCTACAATGAGCAGTTCTTC | CASSPFVETYNEQFF
TRBJ2-2 | TRBD2 | once | TRBV19 | TGTGCCAGTAGTCTTACAGCGGGAGTGGCCGGGGAGCTGTTTTTT | CASSLTAGVAGELFF
TRBJ1-2 | - | - | TRBV3-1/TRBV3-2 | TGTGCCAGCAGCCCCATTCCCGGTATTAACTATGGCTACACCTTC | CASSPIPGINYGYTF
TRBJ2-2 | TRBD2 | - | TRBV3-1/TRBV3-2 | TGTGCCAGCAGCCAAGTGTATTTTCGTCCGAGCGGGAGGAGTGTTAACACCGGGGAGCTGTTTTTT | CASSQVYFRPSGRSVNTGELFF
TRBJ2-1 | - | - | TRBV11-3 | TGTGCCAGCAGCCCGGGCACGGGAGTGACCTACAATGAGCAGTTCTTC | CASSPGTGVTYNEQFF
TRBJ1-1 | TRBD1 | - | TRBV28 | TGTGCCAGCAGTTTATCGTCAGGGTACGGACAGGGAGCTTTCTTT | CASSLSSGYGQGAFF
TRBJ2-3 | - | - | TRBV18 | TGTGCCAGCTCACCAGACAGGTCCCGCAACACAGATACGCAGTATTTT | CASSPDRSRNTDTQYF
TRBJ1-6 | - | - | TRBV28 | TGTGCCAGCAGTTTTAATCGCCGGACAATGCCCTATAATTCACCCCTCCACTTT | CASSFNRRTMPYNSPLHF
TRBJ2-1 | - | - | TRBV11-2 | TGTGCCAGCAGCTTAGGATCGGCTCTCCGGCGGGTATACAATGAGCAGTTCTTC | CASSLGSALRRVYNEQFF
TRBJ1-1 | - | - | TRBV11-2 | TGTGCCAGCAGCTTTGGCGGGAACACTGAAGCTTTCTTT | CASSFGGNTEAFF
TRBJ1-2 | TRBD1 | - | TRBV30 | TGTGCTGAAAACCGGGACAGTGGACTTTGGGGCTACACCTTC | CAENRDSGLWGYTF
TRBJ1-6 | - | - | TRBV10-2 | TGCGCCAGCAGTGATGCGGGCAGGGGCGGTAATTCACCCCTCCACTTT | CASSDAGRGGNSPLHF
TRBJ1-1 | TRBD1 | - | TRBV4-1 | TGCGCCAGCAGCGCGTACAGGGGTTCGGGCACTGAAGCTTTCTTT | CASSAYRGSGTEAFF
TRBJ2-1 | TRBD2 | - | TRBV7-6 | TGTGCCAGCAGCGTGCGGACTAGCGGAGATTGGGATGAGCAGTTCTTC | CASSVRTSGDWDEQFF
TRBJ2-2 | TRBD2 | - | TRBV11-3 | TGTGCCAGCAGTCAACCGAGCGGGAGGGGGGGCACCGGGGAGCTGTTTTTT | CASSQPSGRGGTGELFF
TRBJ1-2 | TRBD1 | once | TRBV18 | TGTGCCAGCTCACCACGCCGGGACAGGGGGAACGGCTACACCTTC | CASSPRRDRGNGYTF
TRBJ1-5 | - | - | TRBV19 | TGTGCCAGTAGCCTCAGGGGATATAGCAATCAGCCCCAGCATTTT | CASSLRGYSNQPQHF
TRBJ1-1 | - | - | TRBV7-3 | TGTGCCAGCAGCCGGACAGTGAACACTGAAGCTTTCTTT | CASSRTVNTEAFF
TRBJ1-2 | - | once | TRBV28 | TGTGCCAGCCGAAAGACCGACTTTAACTATGGCTACACCTTC | CASRKTDFNYGYTF
TRBJ1-6 | - | - | TRBV30 | TGTGCCTGGAGTCAGACAGCCCATAATTCACCCCTCCACTTT | CAWSQTAHNSPLHF